The present T cell receptor (beta chain) was sequenced within a study of cytomegalovirus exposure and HLA in healthy donors. Produced via immunoSEQ multiplex PCR; TCRdb's table is partial and in-frame only. Seen here are about 280,000 clones, roughly 90% observed once, and the top ten hold 0.92%. The CDR3 is made up of 13 amino acids. Trimming removed 8 bases from V and 5 bases from J; junction bases left unmatched: 5. The V gene's germline CDR1 is GTSNPN and CDR2 SVGIG (reference sequence). Turning to this clone: Its matching antigen is unknown.

General study points: Three CMV-associated chains proved CMV antigen-specific in vitro. TCR beta chains numbering under 200 were designated cytomegalovirus-associated. It was found in a later analysis that first-cohort TCR clusters tended to co-occur in the 100 to 150 validation repertoires.

The validation cohort, a group of more than 100 subjects, included the donors and was separate from the roughly 670-subject first cohort. This rearrangement joins TRBV30 to TRBJ2-7; 14 bases are shared with TRBD2. Specimen: PBMCs. This clonotype was obtained from a woman under 30 in good health and CMV-seronegative. The CDR3 bases are TGTGCCGGGACTAGCGGGAGTTCCGACGAGCAGTACTTC. It yields the protein CAGTSGSSDEQYF.